One sample yielded the 24 T cell receptor beta chains listed below, sequenced in a study of cytomegalovirus exposure and HLA in healthy donors. The PCR was carried out with 60 Vbeta primers and 13 Jbeta primers. Measured with immunoSEQ multiplex PCR; TCRdb has only the in-frame clones, and not every one. The sample comprises under 200,000 clones, approximately 80% of which are singletons, and 13% to 15% rests with the top ten. Sequencing input: PBMCs. The receptors stem from a woman in her thirties in good health and CMV-seropositive.

V is TRBV4-1 and J is TRBJ2-7, with D perhaps matching TRBD2 (6 bases). The CDR3 runs 14 residues. Germline loops: CDR1 MGHRA, CDR2 YSYEKL. Trimming took off 7 bases at V and 6 bases at J, with 19 bases between the two ends. The CDR3 loop reads CASTPSLLAREQYF. The CDR3 DNA follows: TGCGCCAGCACCCCGTCCCTACTAGCTCGCGAGCAGTACTTC.

The chain uses TRBV5-4 and TRBJ1-2; TRBD1 might be the D (5 bases). CDR3 length: 16 residues. Per the germline V gene, CDR1 is SGHNT and CDR2 is YYREEE (reference sequence). V lost 0 bases to trimming and J lost 7 bases, with 19 bases between them. DNA of the CDR3: TGTGCCAGCAGCTTGGCGGGGGGAGTGCAGGGTAGTGGCTACACCTTC. It translates to CASSLAGGVQGSGYTF.

The V gene is TRBV29-1, the J gene TRBJ2-1, with D possibly matching TRBD2 (7 bases). The germline V gene has CDR1 SQVTM and CDR2 ANQGSEA. This CDR3 spans 13 amino acids. The V end lost 7 bases, the J end lost 5 bases, and 15 bases lay between the germline ends. DNA for the CDR3: TGCAGCGCCGCTGGGGGGGGCCACAATGAGCAGTTCTTC. Its translation is CSAAGGGHNEQFF.

The chain carries TRBV6-1 and TRBJ2-1; weak D call: TRBD1 (5 bases). This CDR3 region has 12 residues. CDR1 is MNHNS and CDR2 is SASEGT in the germline V gene. Trimming shortened V by 10 bases and J by 9 bases, and 16 bases separated the two germline ends. CDR3 region: CATSRQQGEQFF. The CDR3 bases are TGTGCCACCTCCCGCCAGCAGGGTGAGCAGTTCTTC.

This clone appeared once. The chain joins TRBV6-4 to TRBJ1-1; 7 bases match TRBD1. V dropped 2 bases and J dropped 5; count of bases not matched to a gene: 5. In germline, CDR1 is MRHNA, CDR2 SNTAGT. This CDR3 is built from 14 residues. In DNA form, the CDR3 reads TGTGCCAGCAGTGACGAGACAGGGAGTACTGAAGCTTTCTTT. Encoded protein: CASSDETGSTEAFF.

V usage is TRBV15 and J usage is TRBJ1-1; a possible D gene is TRBD1 (5 bases). The V gene lost 9 bases and the J gene lost 0 bases, with 11 bases spanning the gap. Germline CDR1 is LNHNV and CDR2 is YYDKDF (reference sequence). This CDR3 spans 13 amino acids. The CDR3 DNA sequence: TGTGCCACTCAGGGAAGGATGAACACTGAAGCTTTCTTT. Residues: CATQGRMNTEAFF.

This chain joins TRBV6-5 and TRBJ1-2, with TRBD1 identical over 8 bases. The CDR3 consists of 16 residues. CDR1 and CDR2 from the germline V gene are MNHEY and SVGAGI. Unmatched junction bases numbered 7, after V lost 0 bases and J lost 4 bases. CDR3 DNA sequence: TGTGCCAGCAGTTACTCCTCGGACAGGGCATTCTATGGCTACACCTTC. Amino acids: CASSYSSDRAFYGYTF.

The V and J genes are TRBV27 and TRBJ2-1; 13 nucleotides agree with TRBD2. Trimming removed 5 bases from V and 6 bases from J; junction bases left unmatched: 10. Germline loops: CDR1 MNHEY, CDR2 SMNVEV (reference sequence). The CDR3 sequence is 17 residues long. CDR3 nucleotide sequence: TGTGCCAGCAGTCCGCCCTCGGGACTAGCGGGACTCAATGAGCAGTTCTTC. Translating it yields CASSPPSGLAGLNEQFF.

This CDR3 reads CASSVVTGGGRDTEAFF. For the CDR3, the DNA is TGTGCCAGCAGCGTAGTCACGGGGGGAGGGCGCGACACTGAAGCTTTCTTT. The rearrangement uses TRBV9 and TRBJ1-1; D may be TRBD1 (5 bases). This CDR3 is 17 amino acids long. V was shortened by 0 bases and J by 3 bases, with 18 bases between the two germline ends. Germline V gives CDR1 SGDLS, CDR2 YYNGEE.

The V and J genes are TRBV19 and TRBJ2-5; 7 bases map to TRBD1. With 3 bases clipped from V and 1 base from J, the junction kept 8 bases outside the gene matches. Germline CDR1 and CDR2: LNHDA and SQIVND (reference sequence). CDR3 length: 16 residues. CDR3 in amino acids: CASSMDRLRTQETQYF. The CDR3 nucleotides are TGTGCCAGTAGTATGGACAGGCTAAGAACCCAAGAGACCCAGTACTTC.

This chain uses TRBV27 with TRBJ1-6, with 9 bases matching TRBD1. The CDR3 loop spans 14 amino acids. J was trimmed by 10 bases and V by 6 bases; bases with no gene match: 7. The germline V gene has CDR1 MNHEY and CDR2 SMNVEV (reference sequence). CDR3 sequence (DNA): TGTGCCAGCAGCCAAGGGACAGGGAACTCACCCCTCCACTTT. This sequence encodes CASSQGTGNSPLHF.

The chain employs TRBV9 and TRBJ2-5; tentative D call: TRBD2 (6 bases). Trimming left V 3 bases short and J 2 bases short, with 14 bases between. Germline V lookup: CDR1 SGDLS, CDR2 YYNGEE. The CDR3 spans 15 residues. CDR3 in DNA: TGTGCCAGCAGCGCCCGAACTAGCCAACAAGAGACCCAGTACTTC. Amino acids: CASSARTSQQETQYF.

The chain employs TRBV19 and TRBJ2-1, with D perhaps TRBD2 (5 bases). CDR1 and CDR2 from the germline V gene are LNHDA and SQIVND (reference sequence). The V gene lost 6 bases and the J gene lost 8 bases, with 11 bases spanning the gap. The CDR3 is 12 residues long. The CDR3: CASRREGYEQFF. Written as DNA, the CDR3 is TGTGCCAGTAGACGAGAGGGCTATGAGCAGTTCTTC.

The chain carries TRBV18 and TRBJ1-1; TRBD1 aligns across 8 bases. V was pared by 5 bases and J by 1 base, with 3 bases of the junction left unmatched. The CDR3 is 14 amino acids. Germline CDR1 is KGHSH and CDR2 is LQKENI. For the CDR3, the DNA is TGTGCCAGCTCAGGACAGGGCTGGAACACTGAAGCTTTCTTT. This encodes CASSGQGWNTEAFF. The full variable domain, in which reference TRBV18 and TRBJ1-1 provide the parts outside the CDR3, is NAGVMQNPRHLVRRRGQEARLRCSPMKGHSHVYWYRQLPEEGLKFMVYLQKENIIDESGMPKERFSAEFPKEGPSILRIQQVVRGDSAAYFCASSGQGWNTEAFFGQGTRLTVV.

The chain joins TRBV6-1 to TRBJ1-6, with D hard to call. The V gene's germline CDR1 is MNHNS and CDR2 SASEGT. The CDR3 has 13 amino acids. Trimming took off 7 bases at V and 7 bases at J, with 11 bases between the two ends. The CDR3 coding sequence is TGTGCCAGCACCAGAACGGGGAATTCACCCCTCCACTTT. This sequence encodes CASTRTGNSPLHF.

The chain has TRBV5-1 and TRBJ1-3; no firm D call. Trimming stripped 7 bases from V and 4 bases from J, with 12 bases between. Per germline, CDR1 SGHRS and CDR2 YFSETQ. The CDR3 consists of 13 residues. The CDR3 loop is CASRPLAGNTIYF. CDR3 nucleotide sequence: TGCGCCAGCCGCCCCCTGGCCGGAAACACCATATATTTT. Based on the CDR3 plus reference TRBV5-1 and TRBJ1-3, the full variable domain is KAGVTQTPRYLIKTRGQQVTLSCSPISGHRSVSWYQQTPGQGLQFLFEYFSETQRNKGNFPGRFSGRQFSNSRSEMNVSTLELGDSALYLCASRPLAGNTIYFGEGSWLTVV.

This chain connects TRBV6-1 to TRBJ2-5; 12 bases are shared with TRBD2. CDR1 is MNHNS, CDR2 SASEGT, per germline. The CDR3 sequence is 14 residues long. The V and J ends lost 8 bases and 4 bases, in that order; junction bases with no gene match: 5. CDR3 region: CASLAGGPGETQYF. CDR3 DNA: TGTGCCAGCCTAGCGGGGGGGCCGGGAGAGACCCAGTACTTC.

In this sample, this clone turned up once. The chain couples TRBV10-3 to TRBJ1-6; possible D gene TRBD1, 6 bases. The CDR3 is 13 residues long. With 3 bases removed from V and 10 bases from J, the gap between germline ends came to 10 bases. Germline CDR1 and CDR2: ENHRY and SYGVKD. Here the CDR3 reads CAISEQGRSPLHF. The CDR3 nucleotides read TGTGCCATCAGTGAACAGGGTAGATCACCCCTCCACTTT.

The CDR3 region has the DNA TGCAGTGAACTGCGCACAGATACGCAGTATTTT. Its protein product is CSELRTDTQYF. The chain is built from TRBV20-1 and TRBJ2-3; D not certain. In germline, CDR1 is DFQATT, CDR2 SNEGSKA (reference sequence). The CDR3 is 11 amino acids. V lost 7 bases and J 1 base, leaving 6 bases between the germline ends.

The J gene is TRBJ2-5, the V gene TRBV6-1, with D perhaps matching TRBD1 (5 bases). V lost 5 bases to trimming and J lost 3 bases, with 10 bases between them. The CDR3 consists of 13 residues. CDR1 is MNHNS and CDR2 is SASEGT in the germline V gene. The CDR3 sequence: CASSLDKEETQYF. In DNA, the CDR3 is TGTGCCAGCAGTCTGGACAAAGAAGAGACCCAGTACTTC.

The genes are TRBV2 and TRBJ2-2; 14 bases map to TRBD2. The CDR3 is 17 amino acids. Germline CDR1 and CDR2: SNHLY and FYNNEI. The V gene end was trimmed by 6 bases and the J gene end by 5 bases; junction bases not matched to a gene: 8. The CDR3 protein is CASRSTSGGAGTGELFF. The CDR3 coding sequence is TGTGCCAGCAGGTCGACTAGCGGGGGGGCGGGGACCGGGGAGCTGTTTTTT.

This clone was picked up a small number of times. This chain uses TRBV5-1 with TRBJ1-3; 7 nucleotides line up with TRBD1. CDR1 is SGHRS, CDR2 YFSETQ, per germline. The CDR3 totals 14 residues. V lost 5 bases to trimming and J lost 0 bases; unmatched junction nucleotides: 2. DNA for the CDR3: TGCGCCAGCAGATGGGACAGCTCTGGAAACACCATATATTTT. Its protein product is CASRWDSSGNTIYF.

This clone has just one count. The chain employs TRBV27 and TRBJ2-3; D is unclear. Germline V gene lookup returns CDR1 MNHEY and CDR2 SMNVEV (reference sequence). CDR3 size: 15 residues. Between the trimmed V and J ends, which lost 6 bases and 0 bases, there was a span of 13 bases. For the CDR3, the DNA is TGTGCCAGCAGCCCCCCCCTTAGTAGCACAGATACGCAGTATTTT. This sequence encodes CASSPPLSSTDTQYF.

V gene TRBV29-1 combines with J gene TRBJ2-6; no clear D. The CDR3 extends over 14 amino acids. The germline gives CDR1 SQVTM, CDR2 ANQGSEA. V was pared by 3 bases and J by 0 bases, with 6 bases between. CDR3 in DNA: TGCAGCGTTGACGTCGGCTCTGGGGCCAACGTCCTGACTTTC. This translates into CSVDVGSGANVLTF.